The 21 T cell receptor beta chains listed next were all sequenced from one sample in a study of blood T cell repertoires in COVID-19. Using immunoSEQ multiplex PCR, the repertoire was profiled, and TCRdb retains in-frame clones only, with some absent. The sample shows under 200,000 clones, about 74% of them seen only once. Specimen: peripheral blood. The source of these receptors is a woman aged 80 or older with acute or convalescent COVID-19.

This clone showed up just a few times. The rearrangement links TRBV7-2 to TRBJ2-7; 8 bases align to TRBD1. The CDR3 consists of 14 residues. Trimming at V came to 7 bases and at J to 4 bases, leaving 9 bases not matched to a gene. CDR1 and CDR2 from the germline V gene are SGHTA and FQGNSA. The CDR3 nucleotides read TGTGCCAGCAACCCGGGACAGGTAATTTACGAGCAGTACTTC. It encodes CASNPGQVIYEQYF.

The chain uses TRBV7-2 and TRBJ1-1; D is unresolved. CDR3 length: 12 residues. The V end was cut by 1 base, the J end by 11 bases, with 11 bases between. Germline V gives CDR1 SGHTA, CDR2 FQGNSA. CDR3 in amino acids: CASSLVAGRAFF. CDR3 bases: TGTGCCAGCAGCTTAGTGGCAGGTCGCGCTTTCTTT.

The chain joins TRBV11-2 to TRBJ2-2; 10 nucleotides agree with TRBD2. Germline CDR1 is SGHAT and CDR2 is FQNNGV. Trimming at V came to 7 bases and at J to 4 bases, leaving 15 bases not matched to a gene. This CDR3 spans 18 amino acids. DNA of the CDR3: TGTGCCAGCACCCTATCTGTGGCTAGCGGGAGACTCACCGGGGAGCTGTTTTTT. This gives the protein CASTLSVASGRLTGELFF.

This chain connects TRBV27 to TRBJ2-7; D possibly corresponds to TRBD2 (5 bases). The CDR3 loop spans 16 amino acids. Trimming took 2 bases from V and 3 from J, leaving 17 bases between them. CDR1 is MNHEY and CDR2 is SMNVEV in the germline V gene (reference sequence). The CDR3 sequence is CASSLRLARPGYEQYF. CDR3 nucleotides: TGTGCCAGCAGTTTACGTTTAGCGCGACCCGGCTACGAGCAGTACTTC.

This chain links TRBV5-4 with TRBJ2-7; TRBD2 aligns across 12 bases. The CDR3 is 14 residues long. The V gene end was trimmed by 3 bases and the J gene end by 7 bases; junction bases not matched to a gene: 5. Germline V gives CDR1 SGHNT, CDR2 YYREEE (reference sequence). Written as DNA, the CDR3 is TGTGCCAGCAGCTCGACTAGCGGGAGCAGGGAGCAGTACTTC. Translating it yields CASSSTSGSREQYF.

The rearrangement links TRBV19 to TRBJ2-5; TRBD2 matches at 11 bases. The CDR3 runs to 15 residues. Germline V gene data show CDR1 as LNHDA and CDR2 as SQIVND (reference sequence). Trimming at V came to 3 bases and at J to 1 base, leaving 1 base not matched to a gene. DNA for the CDR3: TGTGCCAGTAGTATGGGACTAGCGGTCCAAGAGACCCAGTACTTC. It specifies CASSMGLAVQETQYF.

This clone was found once. The genes are TRBV29-1 and TRBJ2-7; 8 nucleotides align to TRBD1. The junction had 13 bases not matched to a gene; V was cut back by 3 bases and J by 0 bases. The CDR3 loop spans 17 amino acids. The germline V gene has CDR1 SQVTM and CDR2 ANQGSEA. The CDR3 bases are TGCAGCGTTGACGCCGAAGACCGGGACAGGCCCTCCTACGAGCAGTACTTC. Translation: CSVDAEDRDRPSYEQYF.

There are a few counts of this clone. The chain links TRBV19 to TRBJ2-3, with 7 bases identical to TRBD2. The V and J ends lost 3 bases and 0 bases, in that order; junction bases with no gene match: 3. CDR1 and CDR2 (germline): LNHDA, SQIVND (reference sequence). The CDR3 covers 15 residues. The CDR3 reads CASSIYSGSTDTQYF. CDR3 coding DNA: TGTGCCAGTAGTATCTATAGCGGGAGCACAGATACGCAGTATTTT.

Here the CDR3 DNA reads TGTGCCAGCAGCCTGGACAGTAGCAATCAGCCCCAGCATTTT. Its protein product is CASSLDSSNQPQHF. The J gene is TRBJ1-5, the V gene TRBV28; weak D call: TRBD1 (6 bases). Germline CDR1 and CDR2: MDHEN and SYDVKM. This CDR3 is 14 amino acids long. The germline V and J ends were trimmed by 6 bases and 0 bases, with 9 bases remaining between them.

The V and J genes are TRBV5-4 and TRBJ2-7, with 10 nucleotides matching TRBD1. CDR1 is SGHNT and CDR2 is YYREEE in the germline V gene (reference sequence). V was pared by 4 bases and J by 5 bases, with 6 bases of the junction left unmatched. This CDR3 is built from 14 residues. The CDR3 is CASSPGQGKHEQYF. The DNA of the CDR3 is TGTGCCAGCAGCCCGGGACAGGGGAAGCACGAGCAGTACTTC.

The rearrangement joins TRBV24-1 to TRBJ1-5; TRBD1 agrees at 7 bases. Germline V gene sequence: CDR1 KGHDR, CDR2 SFDVKD. The CDR3 contains 16 residues. J was trimmed by 4 bases and V by 2 bases; bases with no gene match: 7. CDR3: CATSDSSGGGNQPQHF. The CDR3 DNA is TGTGCCACCAGTGATTCATCAGGGGGTGGAAATCAGCCCCAGCATTTT.

The chain combines TRBV6-2 or TRBV6-3 with TRBJ1-1, with D tentatively TRBD1 (6 bases). Trimming shortened V by 4 bases and J by 7 bases, and 16 bases separated the two germline ends. The CDR3 has 14 residues. Germline V gives CDR1 MNHEY, CDR2 SVGEGT. In DNA, the CDR3 is TGTGCCAGCAGTTTTTTGGGGGCGCAGATTGAAGCTTTCTTT. Amino acids: CASSFLGAQIEAFF.

The V and J genes are TRBV9 and TRBJ1-3, with a possible D match to TRBD1 (6 bases). The V end lost 4 bases, the J end lost 9 bases, and 23 bases lay between the germline ends. The CDR3 contains 16 residues. Germline V gene sequence: CDR1 SGDLS, CDR2 YYNGEE. The CDR3 is CASSSQTGSLGATIYF. The DNA of the CDR3 is TGTGCCAGCAGCTCTCAAACAGGGTCCCTGGGTGCCACCATATATTTT.

The chain couples TRBV14 to TRBJ1-6; the D gene is possibly TRBD1 (6 bases). Germline-derived CDR1 and CDR2 are SGHDN and FVKESK. V lost 7 bases and J lost 2, with 12 bases in between. This CDR3 has 15 amino acids. The CDR3 spells CASTRDNAYNSPLHF. The CDR3 nucleotides are TGTGCCAGCACCCGGGACAATGCCTATAATTCACCCCTCCACTTT.

CDR3 in DNA: TGTGCCAGCAGTTTACGGAGACTAGGGCTGCTCGAGCAGTACTTC. It encodes CASSLRRLGLLEQYF. This chain connects TRBV28 to TRBJ2-7; D might be TRBD2 (6 bases). CDR1 MDHEN and CDR2 SYDVKM come from the germline V gene. The V end was cut by 2 bases, the J end by 6 bases, with 17 bases between. This CDR3 is 15 amino acids long.

The DNA for the CDR3 is TGTGCCAGCAGCAAAAAAGGGGGGACAGCAAATTCACCCCTCCACTTT. Its protein is CASSKKGGTANSPLHF. The chain is built from TRBV21-1 and TRBJ1-6; the D segment call TRBD1 is taken from the table without a DNA check. TRBV21-1 is a pseudogene segment. This CDR3 spans 16 amino acids.

There are a few counts of this clone. The chain has TRBV28 and TRBJ2-1; 16 bases match TRBD2. V lost 5 bases, J lost 9 bases, and 7 bases stayed unmatched. The CDR3 loop spans 16 amino acids. The germline gives CDR1 MDHEN, CDR2 SYDVKM. The CDR3 is CASSPPGTSGRGEQFF. For the CDR3, the DNA is TGTGCCAGCAGTCCCCCCGGGACTAGCGGGAGGGGTGAGCAGTTCTTC. The entire variable domain, with the rest obtained from reference TRBV28 and TRBJ2-1, is as follows: DVKVTQSSRYLVKRTGEKVFLECVQDMDHENMFWYRQDPGLGLRLIYFSYDVKMKEKGDIPEGYSVSREKKERFSLILESASTNQTSMYLCASSPPGTSGRGEQFFGPGTRLTVL.

The gene calls are TRBV4-1 and TRBJ1-6; D gene uncertain. The CDR3 length is 15 residues. The germline CDR1 and CDR2 sequences are MGHRA and YSYEKL. Trimming left V 5 bases short and J 11 bases short, with 19 bases between. The CDR3 is CASSITINSVAPLHF. CDR3 bases: TGCGCCAGCAGCATCACCATTAATTCGGTTGCACCCCTCCACTTT.

This chain links TRBV4-3 with TRBJ2-1; 11 nucleotides agree with TRBD1. The germline gives CDR1 LGHNA, CDR2 YSLEER. V dropped 0 bases and J dropped 7; count of bases not matched to a gene: 8. The CDR3 has 17 amino acids. DNA of the CDR3: TGCGCCAGCAGCCAAGAGTTTGGGACAGGGGGAGTGAATGAGCAGTTCTTC. Amino acid sequence: CASSQEFGTGGVNEQFF.

The V call is TRBV12-3 or TRBV12-4, the J call TRBJ1-1; a possible D gene is TRBD1 (5 bases). The CDR3 covers 13 residues. V gave up 4 bases and J gave up 3 bases, with 9 bases separating them. The CDR3 DNA is TGTGCCAGCAGTTGGCAGGGCTACACTGAAGCTTTCTTT. Translated: CASSWQGYTEAFF.

The chain couples TRBV6-6 to TRBJ1-2, with D possibly TRBD1 on 6 matching bases. The CDR3 totals 14 residues. Germline V CDR1 and CDR2: MNHNY, SVGAGI (reference sequence). Trimming removed 8 bases from V and 3 bases from J, with 16 bases in between. This chain's CDR3 is CASGGGQSDYGYTF. The CDR3 nucleotides are TGTGCCAGCGGGGGTGGACAGTCTGACTATGGCTACACCTTC.